Listed here are 11 T cell receptor beta chains from one sample, sequenced in a study of blood T cell repertoires in COVID-19. Repertoires were generated with immunoSEQ multiplex PCR, while TCRdb's copy carries only in-frame clones and drops some. The sample carries roughly 410,000 clones, more than 75% recorded once. Material for sequencing was peripheral blood. The origin of the receptors is a woman in her sixties or seventies with COVID-19, enrolled during active disease.

J is TRBJ1-2 and V is TRBV19; 8 nucleotides agree with TRBD1. Germline CDR1 is LNHDA and CDR2 is SQIVND (reference sequence). The CDR3 loop spans 16 amino acids. After removal of 7 bases from V and 4 bases from J, the junction contained 14 bases not matched to a gene. CDR3 amino acids: CASMRTGMVPSYGYTF. The CDR3 DNA follows: TGTGCCAGTATGCGGACAGGGATGGTTCCTAGCTATGGCTACACCTTC.

This clone was seen just once. V and J are TRBV9 and TRBJ2-1; 14 bases line up with TRBD2. CDR1 and CDR2 (germline): SGDLS, YYNGEE. With 3 bases clipped from V and 5 bases from J, the junction kept 7 bases outside the gene matches. The CDR3 length is 17 residues. The CDR3 spells CASSAGLAGGPNNEQFF. In nucleotides, the CDR3 is TGTGCCAGCAGCGCCGGACTAGCGGGGGGACCTAACAATGAGCAGTTCTTC.

The rearrangement links TRBV6-5 to TRBJ1-5; D might be TRBD1 (5 bases). The CDR3 has 14 amino acids. The germline V gene encodes CDR1 MNHEY and CDR2 SVGAGI. CDR3 in amino acids: CASLGGYSNQPQHF. The CDR3 DNA reads TGTGCGAGTCTGGGGGGTTATAGCAATCAGCCCCAGCATTTT.

The chain has TRBV10-1 and TRBJ2-5; D unresolved. CDR3 size: 14 residues. Germline V gene data show CDR1 as WNHNN and CDR2 as SYGVQD (reference sequence). Trimming pared 0 bases from V and 5 bases from J, leaving 10 bases between. This CDR3 reads CASSESPVRETQYF. CDR3 in DNA: TGCGCCAGCAGTGAGTCCCCCGTTCGGGAGACCCAGTACTTC.

The J gene is TRBJ1-5, the V gene TRBV10-3; 11 positions match TRBD1. Germline CDR1 is ENHRY and CDR2 is SYGVKD. This CDR3 region has 16 residues. The J segment lost 5 bases and the V segment lost 4 bases, leaving 7 bases of the junction unmatched. The CDR3 spells CAISVSGQGAHQPQHF. The CDR3 DNA reads TGTGCCATCAGTGTCAGCGGACAGGGGGCCCATCAGCCCCAGCATTTT.

The J gene is TRBJ1-5, the V gene TRBV24-1; 7 positions match TRBD1. CDR3 length equals 17 residues. Trimming cost V 3 bases and J 7 bases; bases outside gene matches: 14. Per germline, CDR1 KGHDR and CDR2 SFDVKD. The chain's CDR3 is CATSDARGQADQQPQHF. CDR3 nucleotides: TGTGCCACCAGTGATGCTAGAGGACAGGCAGATCAACAGCCCCAGCATTTT.

This chain connects TRBV6-1 to TRBJ2-7; 10 nucleotides agree with TRBD1. Germline V gives CDR1 MNHNS, CDR2 SASEGT. This CDR3 region has 15 residues. J gave up 5 bases and V 3 bases, and 7 bases lay outside the gene matches. Written as DNA, the CDR3 is TGTGCCAGCAGTGACCCGGGACAGGGGCTCCACGAGCAGTACTTC. Residues: CASSDPGQGLHEQYF.

The V gene is TRBV7-8, the J gene TRBJ2-2; D uncertain. Trimming pared 6 bases from V and 4 bases from J, leaving 9 bases between. CDR1 SGHVS and CDR2 FQNEAQ come from the germline V gene. The CDR3 spans 13 residues. CDR3: CASRPGSTGELFF. Written as DNA, the CDR3 is TGTGCCAGCAGACCCGGTAGCACCGGGGAGCTGTTTTTT.

The rearrangement joins TRBV6-5 to TRBJ2-2; D perhaps matches TRBD1 (6 bases). The CDR3 runs 14 residues. CDR1 is MNHEY and CDR2 is SVGAGI in the germline V gene. Between the trimmed V and J ends, which lost 11 bases and 7 bases, there was a span of 20 bases. CDR3 protein: CALSGEGGDGELFF. CDR3 nucleotide sequence: TGTGCCCTCTCCGGGGAAGGGGGTGACGGGGAGCTGTTTTTT.

V is TRBV5-1 and J is TRBJ2-4; TRBD1 is a possible D gene (5 bases). CDR1 is SGHRS and CDR2 is YFSETQ in the germline V gene. V lost 7 bases and J lost 0, with 17 bases in between. The CDR3 loop spans 16 amino acids. This chain's CDR3 is CASHQGLTLAKNIQYF. The CDR3 DNA follows: TGCGCCAGCCATCAGGGATTAACCTTAGCCAAAAACATTCAGTACTTC.

The J gene is TRBJ1-4, the V gene TRBV25-1; the D is unclear. This CDR3 is 15 amino acids long. CDR1 and CDR2 from the germline V gene are MGHDK and SYGVNS. V lost 5 bases, J lost 0 bases, and 10 bases lay in between. This CDR3 reads CASSSPSATNEKLFF. The DNA of the CDR3 is TGTGCCAGCAGTTCCCCATCGGCAACTAATGAAAAACTGTTTTTT.